The clone carrying this TCR beta chain was found many times. CDR3 length: 18 residues. The V gene end was trimmed by 2 bases and the J gene end by 5 bases; junction bases not matched to a gene: 14. The germline CDR1 and CDR2 sequences are SGHTA and FQGTGA. This record belongs to a study of blood T cell repertoires in COVID-19. Only in-frame clones appear in the TCRdb table, and some are missing; sequencing was by immunoSEQ multiplex PCR. Here the sample spans a few hundred thousand clones, around 83% being singletons. The receptor was derived from a woman of 80 years or more with COVID-19, enrolled during active disease. This chain joins TRBV7-3 and TRBJ2-1; 8 nucleotides agree with TRBD2. The sample consisted of peripheral blood. The CDR3 reads CASSLFPPSAGGNNEQFF. The CDR3, as DNA: TGTGCCAGCAGCTTATTCCCCCCCTCGGCGGGAGGTAACAATGAGCAGTTCTTC.